The next 21 T cell receptor beta chains were all read from a single sample in a study of regulatory T cells in long-lasting Graves disease. For TCR beta, libraries came from iRepertoire HTBI primers and Arm-PCR of CDR3 regions. In TCRdb, the multiplex PCR reads were re-called with MiXCR into one record per CDR3 protein. The sample shows roughly 400,000 distinct CDR3 sequences, roughly a fifth of them seen only once. Time point indicated: persistent/refractory GD, antithyroid drugs over 5 years with positive TRAb. Researchers made the TCR library from RNA that was extracted from PBMCs. The sequencing used peripheral blood mononuclear cells (PBMCs), collected when the disease was refractory, from a patient treated with antithyroid drugs. These receptors were collected from a female donor with Graves disease.

The rearrangement joins TRBV18 to TRBJ2-1; 15 bases map to TRBD2. This CDR3 is 15 amino acids long. The germline V gene has CDR1 KGHSH and CDR2 LQKENI. Trimming at V came to 4 bases and at J to 5 bases, leaving 0 bases not matched to a gene. CDR3 region: CASSRTSGRDNEQFF. The DNA of the CDR3 is TGTGCCAGCTCACGGACTAGCGGGAGGGACAATGAGCAGTTCTTC.

The rearrangement uses TRBV25-1 and TRBJ1-4, with 8 bases identical to TRBD1. V lost 7 bases and J lost 4; bases outside the gene matches: 5. Germline V gene lookup returns CDR1 MGHDK and CDR2 SYGVNS. The CDR3 sequence is 14 residues long. The CDR3 sequence is CASTQTGVNEKLFF. In DNA form, the CDR3 reads TGTGCCAGCACGCAGACAGGGGTTAATGAAAAACTGTTTTTT.

This clonotype has ten or more counts. J is TRBJ1-5 and V is TRBV30, with D unresolved. V shed 3 bases and J shed 4 bases, with 10 bases lying between them. CDR3 size: 13 residues. Germline V gene data show CDR1 as GTSNPN and CDR2 as SVGIG (reference sequence). DNA for the CDR3: TGTGCCTGGAGGGGCCCGGGGAATCAGCCCCAGCATTTT. Residues: CAWRGPGNQPQHF.

This rearrangement joins TRBV28 to TRBJ2-2; no clear D gene. Germline CDR1 and CDR2: MDHEN and SYDVKM. Trimming took off 6 bases at V and 0 bases at J, with 23 bases between the two ends. The CDR3 is 19 amino acids. This chain's CDR3 is CASSARVKRQEANTGELFF. The CDR3 region has the DNA TGTGCCAGCAGCGCCAGAGTTAAAAGGCAAGAGGCGAACACCGGGGAGCTGTTTTTT.

This clonotype has ten or more counts. The chain couples TRBV7-8 to TRBJ1-6, with unresolved D. The CDR3 sequence is 12 residues long. Germline V gene data show CDR1 as SGHVS and CDR2 as FQNEAQ. The ends were cut back, 3 bases at V and 10 bases at J, with 7 bases in the middle. CDR3 region: CASSLVESPLHF. In DNA, the CDR3 is TGTGCCAGCAGCTTGGTGGAATCACCCCTCCACTTT.

The sample holds a few counts of this clonotype. The chain uses TRBV10-2 and TRBJ1-1; D might be TRBD1 (6 bases). V was trimmed by 4 bases and J by 5 bases, leaving 14 bases between them. The CDR3 is 14 amino acids. CDR1 is WSHSY and CDR2 is SAAADI in the germline V gene. CDR3 DNA: TGCGCCAGCAGTGGGGCAGGGGATTATACTGAAGCTTTCTTT. Its protein is CASSGAGDYTEAFF.

The chain links TRBV6-1 to TRBJ2-2; TRBD2 matches 9 bases. V was pared by 6 bases and J by 5 bases, with 7 bases of the junction left unmatched. Germline V gene data show CDR1 as MNHNS and CDR2 as SASEGT. This CDR3 is built from 15 residues. The CDR3 DNA is TGTGCCAGCAGACTCGGACTAGCGAGTACCGGGGAGCTGTTTTTT. It yields the protein CASRLGLASTGELFF.

V gene TRBV7-2 combines with J gene TRBJ1-2; 8 nucleotides agree with TRBD1. In germline, CDR1 is SGHTA, CDR2 FQGNSA. Losses at the gene ends were 4 bases for V and 8 bases for J; bases not matched to a gene: 9. CDR3 length: 14 amino acids. CDR3 protein: CASSSPDRVVGYTF. The CDR3 DNA reads TGTGCCAGCAGCTCCCCGGACAGGGTTGTAGGCTACACCTTC.

The J gene is TRBJ2-7, the V gene TRBV29-1; 7 positions match TRBD2. This CDR3 contains 13 residues. Germline V gene lookup returns CDR1 SQVTM and CDR2 ANQGSEA. After removal of 6 bases from V and 0 bases from J, the junction contained 5 bases not matched to a gene. DNA of the CDR3: TGCAGCGTAACTAGCGCGAGCTCCTACGAGCAGTACTTC. This encodes CSVTSASSYEQYF.

This clonotype was counted a few times. V is TRBV18 and J is TRBJ2-5, with 11 bases fitting TRBD2. The V gene's germline CDR1 is KGHSH and CDR2 LQKENI. This CDR3 contains 18 residues. The V segment lost 2 bases and the J segment 2 bases; nucleotides outside the gene matches: 10. The CDR3 nucleotides are TGTGCCAGCTCACCATCGCCAGGCCTAGCGGGGGGACAAGAGACCCAGTACTTC. Protein: CASSPSPGLAGGQETQYF.

This clonotype was recorded many times. This chain connects TRBV20-1 to TRBJ1-1, with unresolved D. This CDR3 region has 15 residues. Per germline, CDR1 DFQATT and CDR2 SNEGSKA (reference sequence). Trimming took off 0 bases at V and 1 base at J, with 12 bases between the two ends. CDR3 sequence reads: CSAREGPQTNTEAFF. The CDR3 DNA reads TGCAGTGCTAGAGAGGGTCCTCAGACGAACACTGAAGCTTTCTTT.

This clonotype was picked up many times. The DNA of the CDR3 is TGTGCCAGCAGCGTAGAAGACTCCGGCGCTGGCGCCTACACAGATACGCAGTATTTT. The encoded protein is CASSVEDSGAGAYTDTQYF. V gene TRBV9 combines with J gene TRBJ2-3, with unresolved D. The CDR3 is 19 amino acids. Germline V CDR1 and CDR2: SGDLS, YYNGEE. Between the trimmed V and J ends, which lost 0 bases and 2 bases, there was a span of 22 bases. Supplemented by reference TRBV9 and TRBJ2-3, the full variable domain reads DSGVTQTPKHLITATGQRVTLRCSPRSGDLSVYWYQQSLDQGLQFLIQYYNGEERAKGNILERFSAQQFPDLHSELNLSSLELGDSALYFCASSVEDSGAGAYTDTQYFGPGTRLTVL.

The genes are TRBV20-1 and TRBJ1-6; TRBD1 matches 9 bases. Trimming took 0 bases from V and 9 from J; bases not matched to a gene: 12. Per germline, CDR1 DFQATT and CDR2 SNEGSKA (reference sequence). There are 17 residues in the CDR3. The CDR3 DNA reads as TGCAGTGCTAGAGATAGTTTATCCGGGACAGGGACTTCACCCCTCCACTTT. It specifies CSARDSLSGTGTSPLHF.

This clonotype was counted many times. V gene TRBV25-1 combines with J gene TRBJ2-7, with D perhaps given as TRBD1 or TRBD2 (5 bases each). The CDR3 consists of 14 residues. Germline V CDR1 and CDR2: MGHDK, SYGVNS. V lost 6 bases and J 0 bases, leaving 12 bases between the germline ends. The CDR3 DNA reads TGTGCCAGCAGCTTGTCGGGGACCTCCTACGAGCAGTACTTC. This codes for CASSLSGTSYEQYF.

Here the CDR3 reads CASSSGLREQFF. The DNA of the CDR3 is TGTGCCAGCAGCTCCGGACTAAGGGAGCAGTTCTTC. V usage is TRBV7-9 and J usage is TRBJ2-1; maybe TRBD2 (6 bases). Per germline, CDR1 SEHNR and CDR2 FQNEAQ (reference sequence). The CDR3 has 12 residues. Trimming removed 4 bases from V and 10 bases from J, with 11 bases in between. Together with reference TRBV7-9 and TRBJ2-1, the CDR3 gives the full variable domain: DTGVSQNPRHKITKRGQNVTFRCDPISEHNRLYWYRQTLGQGPEFLTYFQNEAQLEKSRLLSDRFSAERPKGSFSTLEIQRTEQGDSAMYLCASSSGLREQFFGPGTRLTVL.

The chain couples TRBV5-1 to TRBJ2-1, with 10 positions matching TRBD1. In germline, CDR1 is SGHRS, CDR2 YFSETQ. CDR3 length equals 16 residues. Losses at the gene ends were 4 bases for V and 5 bases for J; bases not matched to a gene: 9. Written as DNA, the CDR3 is TGCGCCAGCAGCGCGGCTCGGGACAGGGGCCACAATGAGCAGTTCTTC. This gives the protein CASSAARDRGHNEQFF.

This clonotype was counted ten times or more. CDR3 sequence: CASRGGTSGSAYEQYF. As DNA, the CDR3 is TGTGCCAGCAGGGGGGGCACTAGCGGGTCTGCCTACGAGCAGTACTTC. The chain uses TRBV28 and TRBJ2-7, with 9 positions matching TRBD2. With 6 bases clipped from V and 2 bases from J, the junction kept 11 bases outside the gene matches. This CDR3 has 16 amino acids. Germline V gene lookup returns CDR1 MDHEN and CDR2 SYDVKM.

This clonotype was picked up a small number of times. V usage is TRBV4-1 and J usage is TRBJ1-6; 10 bases line up with TRBD1. The CDR3 runs 16 residues. V lost 0 bases to trimming and J lost 10 bases; unmatched junction nucleotides: 6. Germline-derived CDR1 and CDR2 are MGHRA and YSYEKL. Here the CDR3 reads CASSQEPGQGGSPLHF. CDR3 coding DNA: TGCGCCAGCAGCCAAGAACCCGGACAGGGGGGCTCACCCCTCCACTTT.

About this clonotype: Mismatch with germline at one junction end may stem from a read error. The V call is TRBV7-6, the J call TRBJ2-1, with 11 bases aligning to TRBD2. Germline values: CDR1 SGHVS, CDR2 FNYEAQ. The CDR3 has 15 residues. This CDR3 is CASSLGLAGGNERFF. CDR3 nucleotide sequence: TGTGCCAGCAGCCTCGGACTAGCGGGTGGGAATGAGCGGTTCTTC. Drawing the rest from reference TRBV7-6 and TRBJ2-1, the complete variable domain is GAGVSQSPRYKVTKRGQDVALRCDPISGHVSLYWYRQALGQGPEFLTYFNYEAQQDKSGLPNDRFSAERPEGSISTLTIQRTEQRDSAMYRCASSLGLAGGNERFFGPGTRLTVL.

The V gene is TRBV19, the J gene TRBJ2-7; 10 nucleotides line up with TRBD1. V lost 5 bases, J lost 6 bases, and 4 bases stayed unmatched. The germline V gene has CDR1 LNHDA and CDR2 SQIVND (reference sequence). The CDR3 sequence is 13 residues long. The CDR3: CASSRTGGTEQYF. CDR3 nucleotide sequence: TGTGCCAGTAGTCGGACAGGGGGGACCGAGCAGTACTTC.

Worth noting for this clonotype: The conserved phenylalanine or tryptophan is not found at the CDR3 terminus, so this likely reflects a read error. J is TRBJ2-2 and V is TRBV6-2 or TRBV6-3; maybe TRBD1 (5 bases). Trimming cost V 6 bases and J 5 bases, with 10 bases left between them. CDR3 length equals 13 residues. Germline loops: CDR1 MNHEY, CDR2 SVGEGT. The CDR3 region is CASSSQGTGELFI. The CDR3 DNA is TGTGCCAGCAGCTCTCAGGGAACCGGGGAGCTGTTTATT.